This TCR beta chain was profiled in a study of blood T cell repertoires in COVID-19. The CDR3 has 16 amino acids. Using immunoSEQ multiplex PCR, the repertoire was profiled, and TCRdb retains in-frame clones only, with some absent. The data show about 250,000 clones, about 86% seen once. The source is a middle-aged man with active or convalescent COVID-19. Sequenced: peripheral blood. The chain links TRBV21-1 to TRBJ2-3; the D segment call TRBD1 is taken from the table without a DNA check. TRBV21-1 is assigned pseudogene status. CDR3 protein: CASSKVGSHLPNTQYF. DNA for the CDR3: TGTGCCAGCAGCAAAGTGGGCTCCCACCTCCCAAATACGCAGTATTTT.